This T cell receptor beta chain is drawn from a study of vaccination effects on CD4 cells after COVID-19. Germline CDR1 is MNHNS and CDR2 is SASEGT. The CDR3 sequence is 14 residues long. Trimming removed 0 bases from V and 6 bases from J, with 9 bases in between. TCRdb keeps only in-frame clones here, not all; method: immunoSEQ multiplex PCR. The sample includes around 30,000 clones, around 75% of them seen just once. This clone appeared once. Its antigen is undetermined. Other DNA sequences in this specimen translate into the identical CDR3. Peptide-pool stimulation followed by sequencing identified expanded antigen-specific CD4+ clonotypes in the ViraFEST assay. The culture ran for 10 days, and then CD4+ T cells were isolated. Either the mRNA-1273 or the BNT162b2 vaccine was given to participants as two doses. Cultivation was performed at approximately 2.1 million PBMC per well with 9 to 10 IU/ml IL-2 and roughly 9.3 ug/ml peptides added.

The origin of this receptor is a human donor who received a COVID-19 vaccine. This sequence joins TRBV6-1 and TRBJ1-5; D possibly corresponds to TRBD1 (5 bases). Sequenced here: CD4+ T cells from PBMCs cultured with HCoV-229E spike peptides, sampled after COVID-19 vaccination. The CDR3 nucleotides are TGTGCCAGCAGTGAAGCGGGTGGGGGTCAGCCCCAGCATTTT. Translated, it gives CASSEAGGGQPQHF.